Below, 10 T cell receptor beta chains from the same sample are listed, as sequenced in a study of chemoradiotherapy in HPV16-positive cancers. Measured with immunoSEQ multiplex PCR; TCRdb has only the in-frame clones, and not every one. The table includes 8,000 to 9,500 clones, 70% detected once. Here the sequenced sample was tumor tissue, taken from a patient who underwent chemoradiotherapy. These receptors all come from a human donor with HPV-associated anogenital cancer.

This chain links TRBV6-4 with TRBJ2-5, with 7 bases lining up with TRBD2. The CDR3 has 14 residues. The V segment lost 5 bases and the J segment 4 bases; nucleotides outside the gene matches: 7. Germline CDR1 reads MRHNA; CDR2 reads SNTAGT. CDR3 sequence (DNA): TGTGCCAGCAGTTCCTGGTCGGGAGGAGAGACCCAGTACTTC. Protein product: CASSSWSGGETQYF.

The CDR3 coding sequence is TGTGCCTGGAGCCTCACCCTATCGGGCAGGGGGGGTTCACCCCTCCACTTT. Translating gives CAWSLTLSGRGGSPLHF. The J gene is TRBJ1-6, the V gene TRBV30, with 7 bases aligning to TRBD1. The CDR3 extends over 17 amino acids. The ends lost 3 bases at V and 9 bases at J; junction bases unmatched: 17. CDR1 is GTSNPN and CDR2 is SVGIG in the germline V gene (reference sequence).

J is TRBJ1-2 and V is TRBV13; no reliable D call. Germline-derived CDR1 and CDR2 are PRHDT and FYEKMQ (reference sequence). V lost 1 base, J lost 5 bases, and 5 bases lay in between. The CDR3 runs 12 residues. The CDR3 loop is CASSLELYGYTF. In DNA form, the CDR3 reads TGTGCCAGCAGCTTAGAACTGTATGGCTACACCTTC.

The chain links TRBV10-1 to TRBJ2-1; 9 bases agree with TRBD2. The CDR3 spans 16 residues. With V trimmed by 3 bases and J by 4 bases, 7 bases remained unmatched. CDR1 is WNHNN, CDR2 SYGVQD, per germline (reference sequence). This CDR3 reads CASSDDSGSWYNEQFF. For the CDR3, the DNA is TGCGCCAGCAGTGACGATAGCGGGAGTTGGTACAATGAGCAGTTCTTC.

CDR3 coding DNA: TGTGCCAGCAGCTTCAACACGGGACAGGGGACCCAGTACTTC. It specifies CASSFNTGQGTQYF. The chain carries TRBV5-6 and TRBJ2-5, with TRBD1 matching 9 bases. Germline loops: CDR1 SGHDT, CDR2 YYEEEE. The CDR3 is 14 residues long. With 2 bases clipped from V and 7 bases from J, the junction kept 6 bases outside the gene matches.

The chain's CDR3 is CSVTSGRDFQNTQYF. In nucleotides, the CDR3 is TGCAGCGTTACTAGCGGGAGGGATTTTCAAAATACGCAGTATTTT. The genes are TRBV29-1 and TRBJ2-3, with TRBD2 matching over 13 bases. The V segment lost 5 bases and the J segment 7 bases; nucleotides outside the gene matches: 9. This CDR3 contains 15 residues. Germline values: CDR1 SQVTM, CDR2 ANQGSEA.

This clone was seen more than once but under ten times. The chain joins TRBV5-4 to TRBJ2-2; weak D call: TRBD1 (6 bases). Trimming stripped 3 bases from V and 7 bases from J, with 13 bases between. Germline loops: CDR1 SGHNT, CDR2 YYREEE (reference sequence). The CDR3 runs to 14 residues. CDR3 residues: CASSSDRSSGELFF. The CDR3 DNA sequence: TGTGCCAGCAGCTCAGACAGGTCGAGCGGGGAGCTGTTTTTT.

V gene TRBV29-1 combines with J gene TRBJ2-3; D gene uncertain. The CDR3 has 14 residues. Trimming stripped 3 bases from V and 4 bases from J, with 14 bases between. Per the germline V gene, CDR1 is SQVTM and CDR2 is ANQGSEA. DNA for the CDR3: TGCAGCGTTGAGCACGTGGACCCCCCAGATACGCAGTATTTT. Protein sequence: CSVEHVDPPDTQYF.

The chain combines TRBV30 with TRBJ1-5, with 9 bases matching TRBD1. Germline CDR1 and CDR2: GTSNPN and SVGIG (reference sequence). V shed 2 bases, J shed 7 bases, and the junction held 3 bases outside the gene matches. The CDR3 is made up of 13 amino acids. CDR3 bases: TGTGCCTGGAGTCGGGACAGGGTACAGCCCCAGCATTTT. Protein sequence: CAWSRDRVQPQHF.

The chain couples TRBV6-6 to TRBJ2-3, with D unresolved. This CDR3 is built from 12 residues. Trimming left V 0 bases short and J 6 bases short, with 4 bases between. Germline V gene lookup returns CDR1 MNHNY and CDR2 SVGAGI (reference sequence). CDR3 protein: CASSYSSDTQYF. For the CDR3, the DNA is TGTGCCAGCAGTTACTCGAGTGATACGCAGTATTTT.